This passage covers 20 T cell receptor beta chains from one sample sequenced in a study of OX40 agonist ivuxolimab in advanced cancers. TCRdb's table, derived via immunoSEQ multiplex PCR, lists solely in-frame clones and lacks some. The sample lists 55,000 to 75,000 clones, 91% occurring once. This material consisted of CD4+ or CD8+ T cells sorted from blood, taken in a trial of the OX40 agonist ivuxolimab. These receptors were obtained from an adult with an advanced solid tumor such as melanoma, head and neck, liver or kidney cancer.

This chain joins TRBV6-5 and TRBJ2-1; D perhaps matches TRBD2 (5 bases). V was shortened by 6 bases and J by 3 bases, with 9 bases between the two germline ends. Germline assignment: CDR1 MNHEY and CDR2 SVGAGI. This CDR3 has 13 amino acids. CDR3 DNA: TGTGCCAGCAGCAGACTAAGCTACAATGAGCAGTTCTTC. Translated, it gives CASSRLSYNEQFF.

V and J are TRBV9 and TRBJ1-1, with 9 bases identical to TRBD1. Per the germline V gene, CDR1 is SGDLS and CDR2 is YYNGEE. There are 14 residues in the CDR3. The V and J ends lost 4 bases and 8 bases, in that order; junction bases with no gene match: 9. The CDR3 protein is CASSPWTGTGEAFF. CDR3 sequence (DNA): TGTGCCAGCAGCCCCTGGACAGGGACAGGGGAAGCTTTCTTT.

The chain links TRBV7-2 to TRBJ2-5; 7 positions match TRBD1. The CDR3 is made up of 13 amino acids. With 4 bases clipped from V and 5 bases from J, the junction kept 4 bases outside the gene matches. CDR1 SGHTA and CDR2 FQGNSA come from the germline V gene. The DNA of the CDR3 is TGTGCCAGCAGCTCACAGGGGTTGGAGACCCAGTACTTC. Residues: CASSSQGLETQYF.

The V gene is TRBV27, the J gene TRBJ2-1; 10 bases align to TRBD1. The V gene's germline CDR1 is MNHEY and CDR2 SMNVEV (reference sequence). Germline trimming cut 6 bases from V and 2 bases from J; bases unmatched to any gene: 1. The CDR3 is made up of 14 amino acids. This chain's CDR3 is CASRGTGAYNEQFF. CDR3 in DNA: TGTGCCAGCAGAGGGACAGGGGCCTACAATGAGCAGTTCTTC.

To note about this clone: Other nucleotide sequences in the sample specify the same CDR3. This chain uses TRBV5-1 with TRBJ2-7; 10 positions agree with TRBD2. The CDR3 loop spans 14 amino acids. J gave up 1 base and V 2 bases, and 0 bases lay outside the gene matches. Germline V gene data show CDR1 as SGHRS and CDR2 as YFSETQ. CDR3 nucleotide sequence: TGCGCCAGCAGCTTAGCGGGAGGGTCCTACGAGCAGTACTTC. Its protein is CASSLAGGSYEQYF. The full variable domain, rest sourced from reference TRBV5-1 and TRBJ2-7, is KAGVTQTPRYLIKTRGQQVTLSCSPISGHRSVSWYQQTPGQGLQFLFEYFSETQRNKGNFPGRFSGRQFSNSRSEMNVSTLELGDSALYLCASSLAGGSYEQYFGPGTRLTVT.

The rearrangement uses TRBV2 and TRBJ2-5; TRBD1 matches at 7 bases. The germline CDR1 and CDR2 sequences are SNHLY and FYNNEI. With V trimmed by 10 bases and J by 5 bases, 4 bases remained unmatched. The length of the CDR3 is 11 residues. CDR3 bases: TGTGCCATCGACAGGGCGGAGACCCAGTACTTC. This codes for CAIDRAETQYF. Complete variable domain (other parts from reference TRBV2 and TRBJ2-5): EPEVTQTPSHQVTQMGQEVILRCVPISNHLYFYWYRQILGQKVEFLVSFYNNEISEKSEIFDDQFSVERPDGSNFTLKIRSTKLEDSAMYFCAIDRAETQYFGPGTRLLVL.

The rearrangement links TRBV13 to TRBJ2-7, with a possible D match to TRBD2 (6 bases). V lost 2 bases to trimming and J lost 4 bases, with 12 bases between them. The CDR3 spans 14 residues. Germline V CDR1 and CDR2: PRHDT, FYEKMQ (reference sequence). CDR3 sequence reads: CASSLYGSLYEQYF. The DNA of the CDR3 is TGTGCCAGCAGCTTATACGGGAGTTTGTACGAGCAGTACTTC.

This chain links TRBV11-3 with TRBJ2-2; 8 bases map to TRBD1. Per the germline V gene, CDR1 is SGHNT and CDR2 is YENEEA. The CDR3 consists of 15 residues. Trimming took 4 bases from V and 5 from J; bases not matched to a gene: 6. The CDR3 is CASSSTGGVTGELFF. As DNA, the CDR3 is TGTGCCAGCAGCTCCACAGGGGGAGTGACCGGGGAGCTGTTTTTT.

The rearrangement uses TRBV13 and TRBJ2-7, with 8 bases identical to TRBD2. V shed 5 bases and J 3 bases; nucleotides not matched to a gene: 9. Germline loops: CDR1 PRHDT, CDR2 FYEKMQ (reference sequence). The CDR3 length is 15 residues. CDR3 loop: CASSPSGSGSYEQYF. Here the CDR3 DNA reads TGTGCCAGCAGCCCGTCCGGGAGCGGGAGCTACGAGCAGTACTTC. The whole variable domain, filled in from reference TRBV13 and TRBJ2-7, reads AAGVIQSPRHLIKEKRETATLKCYPIPRHDTVYWYQQGPGQDPQFLISFYEKMQSDKGSIPDRFSAQQFSDYHSELNMSSLELGDSALYFCASSPSGSGSYEQYFGPGTRLTVT.

Here the CDR3 reads CAISEPLAGGSYNEQFF. For the CDR3, the DNA is TGTGCCATCAGTGAGCCACTAGCGGGAGGGTCCTACAATGAGCAGTTCTTC. V gene TRBV10-3 combines with J gene TRBJ2-1, with TRBD2 matching over 13 bases. CDR3 size: 17 residues. The V gene's germline CDR1 is ENHRY and CDR2 SYGVKD. V lost 2 bases to trimming and J lost 1 base; unmatched junction nucleotides: 2.

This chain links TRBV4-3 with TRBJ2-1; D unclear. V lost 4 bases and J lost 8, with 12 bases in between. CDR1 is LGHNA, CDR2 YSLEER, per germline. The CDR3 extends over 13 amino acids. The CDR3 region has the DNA TGCGCCAGCAGCCCTCCCGGCCATGATGAGCAGTTCTTC. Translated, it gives CASSPPGHDEQFF.

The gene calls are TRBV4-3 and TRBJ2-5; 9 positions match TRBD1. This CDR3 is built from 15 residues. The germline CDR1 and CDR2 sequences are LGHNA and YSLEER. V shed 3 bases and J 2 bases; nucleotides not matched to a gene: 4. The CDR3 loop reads CASSQGQGRQETQYF. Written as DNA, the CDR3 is TGCGCCAGCAGCCAGGGACAGGGACGGCAAGAGACCCAGTACTTC.

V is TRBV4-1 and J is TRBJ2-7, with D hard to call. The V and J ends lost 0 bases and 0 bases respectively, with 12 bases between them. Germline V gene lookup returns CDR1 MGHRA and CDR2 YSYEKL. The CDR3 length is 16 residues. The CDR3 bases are TGCGCCAGCAGCCAAGAGCCTATCCTGAGCTCCTACGAGCAGTACTTC. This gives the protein CASSQEPILSSYEQYF.

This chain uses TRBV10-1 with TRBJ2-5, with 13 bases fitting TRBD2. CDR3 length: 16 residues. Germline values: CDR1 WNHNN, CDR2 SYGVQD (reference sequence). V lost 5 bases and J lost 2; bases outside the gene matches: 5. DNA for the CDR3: TGCGCCAGCAGTCGGGGGACTAGCGGGGTTCAAGAGACCCAGTACTTC. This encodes CASSRGTSGVQETQYF.

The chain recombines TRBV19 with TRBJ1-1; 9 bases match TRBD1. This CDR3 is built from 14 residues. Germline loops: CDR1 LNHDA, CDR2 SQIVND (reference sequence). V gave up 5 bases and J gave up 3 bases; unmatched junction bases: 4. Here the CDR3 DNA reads TGTGCCAGTAGTTTACAGGGGGCGCACACTGAAGCTTTCTTT. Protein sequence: CASSLQGAHTEAFF.

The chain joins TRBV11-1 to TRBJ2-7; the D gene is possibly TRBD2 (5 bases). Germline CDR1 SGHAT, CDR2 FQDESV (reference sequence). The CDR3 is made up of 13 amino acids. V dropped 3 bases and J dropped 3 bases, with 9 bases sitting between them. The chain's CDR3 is CASSFRTVYEQYF. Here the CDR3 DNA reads TGTGCCAGCAGCTTCCGGACTGTCTACGAGCAGTACTTC. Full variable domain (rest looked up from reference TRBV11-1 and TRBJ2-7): EAEVAQSPRYKITEKSQAVAFWCDPISGHATLYWYRQILGQGPELLVQFQDESVVDDSQLPKDRFSAERLKGVDSTLKIQPAELGDSAMYLCASSFRTVYEQYFGPGTRLTVT.

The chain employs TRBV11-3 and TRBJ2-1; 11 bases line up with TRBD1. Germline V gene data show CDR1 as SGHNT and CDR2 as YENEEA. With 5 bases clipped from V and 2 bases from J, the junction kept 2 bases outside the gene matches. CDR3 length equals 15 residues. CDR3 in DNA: TGTGCCAGCAGCAGGACAGGGGGCGCCTACAATGAGCAGTTCTTC. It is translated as CASSRTGGAYNEQFF.

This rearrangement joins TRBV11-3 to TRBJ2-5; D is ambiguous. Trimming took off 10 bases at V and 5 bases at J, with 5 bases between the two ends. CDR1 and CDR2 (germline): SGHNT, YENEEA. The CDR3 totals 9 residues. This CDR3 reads CATWETQYF. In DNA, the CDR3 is TGTGCCACCTGGGAGACCCAGTACTTC.

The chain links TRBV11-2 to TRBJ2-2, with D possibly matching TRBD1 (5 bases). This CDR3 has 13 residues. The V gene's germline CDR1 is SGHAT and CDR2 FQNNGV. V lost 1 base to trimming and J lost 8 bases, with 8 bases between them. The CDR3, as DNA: TGTGCCAGCAGCTTAGTTGGGGCGGGGGAGCTGTTTTTT. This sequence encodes CASSLVGAGELFF.

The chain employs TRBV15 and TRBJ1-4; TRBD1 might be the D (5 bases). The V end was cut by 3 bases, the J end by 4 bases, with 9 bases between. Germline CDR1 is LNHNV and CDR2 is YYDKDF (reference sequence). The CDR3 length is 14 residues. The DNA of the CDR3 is TGTGCCACCAGCAGGACAGCTAATAATGAAAAACTGTTTTTT. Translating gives CATSRTANNEKLFF.